These 4 T cell receptor beta chains originate from one sample sequenced in a study of T cells after yellow fever vaccination. Via MiXCR, TCRdb re-called the 5' RACE reads, giving one row per CDR3 protein. Altogether 320,000 or so distinct CDR3 sequences are present, less than 9.5% being singletons, with the ten largest covering about 16%. This material consisted of PBMCs, taken approximately 47 days after the first yellow fever vaccination. All receptors derive from a young man who received the YFV17D yellow fever vaccine.

The chain is built from TRBV20-1 and TRBJ2-1; 8 positions agree with TRBD1. The CDR3 totals 14 residues. Germline CDR1 is DFQATT and CDR2 is SNEGSKA (reference sequence). V lost 3 bases to trimming and J lost 7 bases; unmatched junction nucleotides: 8. The CDR3 DNA is TGCAGTGCTAGCCTGCAGGGGGCGCAAAATGAGCAGTTCTTC. Encoded protein: CSASLQGAQNEQFF.

The chain couples TRBV12-3 or TRBV12-4 to TRBJ2-3; tentatively, D is TRBD1 or TRBD2 (5 bases each). The CDR3 has 14 amino acids. The ends were cut back, 4 bases at V and 6 bases at J, with 14 bases in the middle. CDR3 residues: CASSYGRDGDTQYF. The CDR3 coding sequence is TGTGCCAGCAGTTACGGACGGGACGGGGATACGCAGTATTTT.

The rearrangement links TRBV7-3 to TRBJ2-2; D gene uncertain. CDR1 and CDR2 (germline): SGHTA, FQGTGA. The CDR3 covers 15 residues. V lost 5 bases and J 1 base, leaving 11 bases between the germline ends. Here the CDR3 DNA reads TGTGCCAGCAGCCCCTCCCACAGGAACACCGGGGAGCTGTTTTTT. Its protein product is CASSPSHRNTGELFF.

This clonotype was observed a few times. The V and J genes are TRBV24-1 and TRBJ2-2; TRBD2 matches at 9 bases. The trim removed 6 bases at V and 6 bases at J, leaving 4 bases unmatched. The CDR3 is 14 amino acids. Germline V CDR1 and CDR2: KGHDR, SFDVKD. CDR3 DNA: TGTGCCACCAGTTTGGCGGGGGGGCCCGGGGAGCTGTTTTTT. The encoded protein is CATSLAGGPGELFF.